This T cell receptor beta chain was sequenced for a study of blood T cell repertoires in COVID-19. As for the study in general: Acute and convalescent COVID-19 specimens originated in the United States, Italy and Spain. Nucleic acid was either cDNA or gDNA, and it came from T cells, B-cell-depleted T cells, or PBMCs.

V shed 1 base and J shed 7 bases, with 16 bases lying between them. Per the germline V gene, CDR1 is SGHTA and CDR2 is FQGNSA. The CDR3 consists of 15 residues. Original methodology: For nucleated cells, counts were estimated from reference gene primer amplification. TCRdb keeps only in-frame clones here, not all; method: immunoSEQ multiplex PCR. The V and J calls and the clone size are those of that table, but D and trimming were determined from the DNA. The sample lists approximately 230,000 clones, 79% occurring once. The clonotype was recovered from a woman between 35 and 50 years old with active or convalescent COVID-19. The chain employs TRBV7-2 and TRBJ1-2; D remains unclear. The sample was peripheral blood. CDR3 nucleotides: TGTGCCAGCAGCTTAGGAACGGCTTCTAGCGGTGGCTACACCTTC. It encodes CASSLGTASSGGYTF.